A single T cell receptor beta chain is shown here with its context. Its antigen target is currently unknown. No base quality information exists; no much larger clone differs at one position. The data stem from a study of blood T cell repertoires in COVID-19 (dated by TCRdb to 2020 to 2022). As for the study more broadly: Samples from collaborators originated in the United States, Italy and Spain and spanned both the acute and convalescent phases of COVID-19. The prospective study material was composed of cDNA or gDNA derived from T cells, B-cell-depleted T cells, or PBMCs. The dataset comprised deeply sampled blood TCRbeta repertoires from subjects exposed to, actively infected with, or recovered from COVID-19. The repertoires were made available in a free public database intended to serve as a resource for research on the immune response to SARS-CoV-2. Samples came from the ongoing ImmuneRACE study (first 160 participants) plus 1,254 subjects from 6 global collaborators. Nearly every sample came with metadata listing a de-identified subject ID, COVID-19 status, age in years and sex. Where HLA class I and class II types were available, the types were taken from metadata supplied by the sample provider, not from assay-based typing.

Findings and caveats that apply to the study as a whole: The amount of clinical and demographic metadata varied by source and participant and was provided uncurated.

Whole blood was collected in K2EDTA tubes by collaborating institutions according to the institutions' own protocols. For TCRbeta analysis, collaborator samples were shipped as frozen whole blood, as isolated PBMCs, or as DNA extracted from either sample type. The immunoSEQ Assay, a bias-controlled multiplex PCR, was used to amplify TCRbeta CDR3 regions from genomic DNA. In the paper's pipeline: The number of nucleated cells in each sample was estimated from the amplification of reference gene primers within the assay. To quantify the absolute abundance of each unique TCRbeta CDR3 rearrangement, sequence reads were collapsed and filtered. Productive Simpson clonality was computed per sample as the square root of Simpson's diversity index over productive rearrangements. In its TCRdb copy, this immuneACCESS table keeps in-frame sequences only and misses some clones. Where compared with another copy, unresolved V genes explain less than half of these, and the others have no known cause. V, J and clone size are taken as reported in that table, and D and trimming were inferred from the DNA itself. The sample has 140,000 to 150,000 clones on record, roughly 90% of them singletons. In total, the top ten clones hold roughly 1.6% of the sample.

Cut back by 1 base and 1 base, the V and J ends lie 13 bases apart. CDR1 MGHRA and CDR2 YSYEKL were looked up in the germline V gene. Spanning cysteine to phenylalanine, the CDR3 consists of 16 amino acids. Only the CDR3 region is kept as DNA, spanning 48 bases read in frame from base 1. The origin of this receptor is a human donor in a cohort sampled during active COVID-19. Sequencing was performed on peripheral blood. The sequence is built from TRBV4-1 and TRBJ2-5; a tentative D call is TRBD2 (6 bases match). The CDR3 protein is CASSQAGTPGQETQYF. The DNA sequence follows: TGCGCCAGCAGCCAAGCCGGGACTCCGGGCCAAGAGACCCAGTACTTC.